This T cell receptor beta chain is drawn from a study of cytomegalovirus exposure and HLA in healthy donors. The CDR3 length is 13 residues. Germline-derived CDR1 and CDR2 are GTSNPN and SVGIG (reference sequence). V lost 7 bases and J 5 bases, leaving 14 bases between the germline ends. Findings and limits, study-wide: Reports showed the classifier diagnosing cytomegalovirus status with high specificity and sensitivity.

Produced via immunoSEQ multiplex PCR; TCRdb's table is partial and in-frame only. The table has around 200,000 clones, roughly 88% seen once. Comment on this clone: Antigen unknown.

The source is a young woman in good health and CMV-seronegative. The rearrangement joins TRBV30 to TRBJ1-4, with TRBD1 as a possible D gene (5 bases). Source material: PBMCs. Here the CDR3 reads CALSKGRNEKLFF. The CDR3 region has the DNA TGTGCCTTAAGTAAGGGGAGGAATGAAAAACTGTTTTTT.